This T cell receptor (beta chain) came from a study of cytomegalovirus exposure and HLA in healthy donors. Study at large: The 120 or so validation repertoires used a platform that matched the one used for the approximately 670 first-cohort repertoires, as a later analysis reported.

With respect to this clone: The antigen is not known.

Study results and caveats: Subsequent analysis found a tendency for first-cohort TCR clusters to co-occur within the approximately 130 validation repertoires.

The germline V gene has CDR1 GTSNPN and CDR2 SVGIG (reference sequence). V shed 7 bases and J 5 bases; nucleotides not matched to a gene: 7. The CDR3 covers 14 residues. Assay: immunoSEQ multiplex PCR; the TCRdb copy retains only in-frame clones and omits some. This table holds about 180,000 clones, 85% found once. Sample: PBMCs. The chain joins TRBV30 to TRBJ2-2; TRBD2 matches at 10 bases. This TCR derives from a man aged 18-30 years in good health and CMV-seropositive. CDR3 amino acids: CAFQREGDTGELFF. CDR3 in DNA: TGTGCCTTCCAGCGGGAGGGCGATACCGGGGAGCTGTTTTTT.